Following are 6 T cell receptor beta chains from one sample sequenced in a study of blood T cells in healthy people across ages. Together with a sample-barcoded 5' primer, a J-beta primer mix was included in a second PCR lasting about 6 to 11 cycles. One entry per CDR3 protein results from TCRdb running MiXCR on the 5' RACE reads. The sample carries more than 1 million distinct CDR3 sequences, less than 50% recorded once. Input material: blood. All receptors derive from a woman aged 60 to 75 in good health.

The DNA of the CDR3 is TGTGCCAGCAGCCCCGGTCGGGGCAGGGAAAAACTGTTTTTT. This translates into CASSPGRGREKLFF. This chain connects TRBV7-2 to TRBJ1-4; possible D gene TRBD1, 5 bases. Germline V gene lookup returns CDR1 SGHTA and CDR2 FQGNSA. With 5 bases removed from V and 8 bases from J, the gap between germline ends came to 15 bases. The CDR3 sequence is 14 residues long.

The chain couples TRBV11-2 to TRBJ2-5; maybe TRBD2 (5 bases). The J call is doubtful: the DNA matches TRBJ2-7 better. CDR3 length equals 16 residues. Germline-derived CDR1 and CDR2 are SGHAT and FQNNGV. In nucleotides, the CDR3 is TGTGCCAGCAGCTTCTTTCCAAGCGAGGGAAGGGCCGAGCAGTACTTC. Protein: CASSFFPSEGRAEQYF.

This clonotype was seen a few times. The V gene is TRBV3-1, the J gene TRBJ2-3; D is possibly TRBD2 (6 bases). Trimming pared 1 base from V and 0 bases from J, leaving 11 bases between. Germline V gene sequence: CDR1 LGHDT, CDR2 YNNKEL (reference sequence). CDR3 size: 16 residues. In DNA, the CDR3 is TGTGCCAGCAGCCAAGTTACTAGCAGCAGCACAGATACGCAGTATTTT. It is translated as CASSQVTSSSTDTQYF.

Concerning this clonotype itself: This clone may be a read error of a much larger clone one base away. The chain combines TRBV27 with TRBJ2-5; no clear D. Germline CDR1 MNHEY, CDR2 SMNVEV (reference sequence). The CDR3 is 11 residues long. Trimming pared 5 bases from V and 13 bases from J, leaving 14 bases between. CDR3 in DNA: TGTGCCAGCAGTCAAGGGTTAGAGCGGTACTTC. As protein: CASSQGLERYF.

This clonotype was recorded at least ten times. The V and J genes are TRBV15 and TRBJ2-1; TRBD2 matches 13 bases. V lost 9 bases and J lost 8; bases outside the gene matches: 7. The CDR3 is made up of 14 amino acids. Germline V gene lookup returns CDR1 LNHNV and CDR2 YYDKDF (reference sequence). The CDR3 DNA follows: TGTGCCACAGGACGACTAGCGGGAGGCCATGAGCAGTTCTTC. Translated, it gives CATGRLAGGHEQFF. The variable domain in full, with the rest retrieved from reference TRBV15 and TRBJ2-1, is DAMVIQNPRYQVTQFGKPVTLSCSQTLNHNVMYWYQQKSSQAPKLLFHYYDKDFNNEADTPDNFQSRRPNTSFCFLDIRSPGLGDTAMYLCATGRLAGGHEQFFGPGTRLTVL.

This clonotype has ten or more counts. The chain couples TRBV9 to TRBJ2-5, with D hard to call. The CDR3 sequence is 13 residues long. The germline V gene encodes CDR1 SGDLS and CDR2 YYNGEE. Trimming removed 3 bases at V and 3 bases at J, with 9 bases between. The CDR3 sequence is CASSAGTEETQYF. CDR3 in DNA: TGTGCCAGCAGCGCCGGAACGGAAGAGACCCAGTACTTC. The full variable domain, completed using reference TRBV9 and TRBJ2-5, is DSGVTQTPKHLITATGQRVTLRCSPRSGDLSVYWYQQSLDQGLQFLIQYYNGEERAKGNILERFSAQQFPDLHSELNLSSLELGDSALYFCASSAGTEETQYFGPGTRLLVL.